The 6 T cell receptor beta chains listed next were all sequenced from one sample in a study of cytomegalovirus exposure and HLA in healthy donors (dated 2017 in TCRdb). Library construction relied on the immunoSEQ multiplex PCR assay. For the multiplex PCR, a mixture combining 60 forward primers for TCR Vbeta segments and 13 reverse primers for TCR Jbeta segments was used. TCRdb re-hosts the immuneACCESS table, in-frame sequences only. Its copies lack some clones; in the studies checked, an unresolved V gene accounts for under half of them, and the cause for the rest is not known. The table for this sample lists some 77,000 clones; roughly three quarters of them were counted only once. 20% to 30% of the sample is held by the ten biggest clonotypes. Sequences were obtained from PBMCs. Source of these receptors: a woman aged 50 to 60 in good health and CMV-seropositive.

This clone has a handful of counts. The rearrangement links TRBV7-8 to TRBJ2-3; the D gene is possibly TRBD2 (5 bases). The CDR3 consists of 17 residues. Germline V gene lookup returns CDR1 SGHVS and CDR2 FQNEAQ. V lost 6 bases, J lost 0 bases, and 19 bases lay in between. The DNA for the CDR3 is TGTGCCAGCAGGTCTCACCCAGCCGGAGGTAGCACAGATACGCAGTATTTT. Translation: CASRSHPAGGSTDTQYF. The full variable domain, its missing parts supplied by reference TRBV7-8 and TRBJ2-3, is GAGVSQSPRYKVAKRGQDVALRCDPISGHVSLFWYQQALGQGPEFLTYFQNEAQLDKSGLPSDRFFAERPEGSVSTLKIQRTQQEDSAVYLCASRSHPAGGSTDTQYFGPGTRLTVL.

This clone was detected once. V is TRBV2 and J is TRBJ1-4; 9 bases are shared with TRBD1. The trim removed 10 bases at V and 8 bases at J, leaving 11 bases unmatched. The CDR3 contains 14 residues. Per the germline V gene, CDR1 is SNHLY and CDR2 is FYNNEI. The DNA for the CDR3 is TGTGCCACTATACCGGACAGGGGTGGCGAAAAACTGTTTTTT. Protein: CATIPDRGGEKLFF.

The chain has TRBV5-1 and TRBJ2-1; TRBD2 agrees at 9 bases. Germline V lookup: CDR1 SGHRS, CDR2 YFSETQ. This CDR3 contains 16 residues. J was trimmed by 9 bases and V by 2 bases; bases with no gene match: 12. The CDR3 coding sequence is TGCGCCAGCAGCTTAACCCTAGGCGGGGGGGCCCCTGAGCAGTTCTTC. This encodes CASSLTLGGGAPEQFF. The full variable domain, its missing parts supplied by reference TRBV5-1 and TRBJ2-1, is KAGVTQTPRYLIKTRGQQVTLSCSPISGHRSVSWYQQTPGQGLQFLFEYFSETQRNKGNFPGRFSGRQFSNSRSEMNVSTLELGDSALYLCASSLTLGGGAPEQFFGPGTRLTVL.

The chain carries TRBV6-6 and TRBJ2-5; TRBD2 might be the D (5 bases). Germline CDR1 is MNHNY and CDR2 is SVGAGI (reference sequence). The CDR3 sequence is 13 residues long. Trimming cost V 7 bases and J 1 base, with 10 bases left between them. DNA of the CDR3: TGTGCCAGCATAGGACGGGGCCAAGAGACCCAGTACTTC. Translated, it gives CASIGRGQETQYF.

CDR3 loop: CASSPRSGVRNYGYTF. The CDR3 DNA reads as TGTGCCAGCAGCCCCCGTAGCGGGGTGAGGAACTATGGCTACACCTTC. The J gene is TRBJ1-2, the V gene TRBV9; D is undetermined. The CDR3 contains 16 residues. V lost 4 bases and J lost 2, with 18 bases in between. In germline, CDR1 is SGDLS, CDR2 YYNGEE.

This chain connects TRBV12-5 to TRBJ1-5; D is unresolved. Trimming pared 5 bases from V and 13 bases from J, leaving 12 bases between. CDR1 LGHNT and CDR2 FRNRAP come from the germline V gene. The CDR3 is 11 residues long. The CDR3 spells CASGLGRGQHF. The CDR3 coding sequence is TGTGCTAGTGGTCTAGGACGGGGTCAGCATTTT. Full variable domain (rest looked up from reference TRBV12-5 and TRBJ1-5): DARVTQTPRHKVTEMGQEVTMRCQPILGHNTVFWYRQTMMQGLELLAYFRNRAPLDDSGMPKDRFSAEMPDATLATLKIQPSEPRDSAVYFCASGLGRGQHFGDGTRLSIL.